These T cell receptor beta chains were read from a single sample in a study of T-cell memory formation after mild COVID-19. A single record per CDR3 protein comes from TCRdb applying MiXCR to the 5' RACE reads. The table includes 340,000 or so distinct CDR3 sequences, approximately 12% detected once. Sample: PBMCs or a T cell subset sorted from them (not recorded which). These receptors were taken from a man younger than 35 who had mild COVID-19 (a few samples of this study predate the infection). Cell type and time point are not known. The CDR3 runs from the conserved cysteine through the conserved F or W. A D gene is named only where the DNA matches it firmly. The size entry is marked missing in some rows and otherwise reads once, few, many or a size class.

D gene	clone size	J gene	V gene	CDR3 protein	CDR3 DNA
.	few	TRBJ1-5	TRBV5-6	CASSRWGNQPQHF	TGTGCCAGCAGCAGGTGGGGCAATCAGCCCCAGCATTTT
.	many	TRBJ2-1	TRBV6-6	CASSYSQVYNEQFF	TGTGCCAGCAGTTACTCTCAAGTCTACAATGAGCAGTTCTTC
TRBD2	.	TRBJ2-3	TRBV19	CASSISRGVADTQYF	TGTGCCAGTAGTATAAGCCGGGGGGTTGCAGATACGCAGTATTTT
TRBD1	few	TRBJ2-1	TRBV6-6	CASKVTGGSYNEQFF	TGTGCCAGCAAGGTGACAGGGGGCTCCTACAATGAGCAGTTCTTC
.	.	TRBJ1-2	TRBV5-6	CASSLLGPGGYTF	TGTGCCAGCAGCTTATTAGGGCCCGGGGGCTACACCTTC
.	few	TRBJ1-3	TRBV7-9	CASSFGGRGNTIYF	TGTGCCAGCAGCTTCGGGGGCCGGGGAAACACCATATATTTT
TRBD1	few	TRBJ1-1	TRBV5-1	CASSSGQGLNTEAFF	TGCGCCAGCAGCTCCGGACAGGGACTGAACACTGAAGCTTTCTTT
TRBD1	.	TRBJ1-2	TRBV12-3/TRBV12-4	CASSPSDRGSRGYTF	TGTGCCAGCAGTCCTTCGGACAGGGGAAGTAGAGGCTACACCTTC
TRBD2	few	TRBJ2-5	TRBV5-1	CASSPGLAGTRETQYF	TGCGCCAGCAGCCCGGGACTAGCGGGAACTAGGGAGACCCAGTACTTC
.	.	TRBJ1-2	TRBV2	CASSEAGGYTF	TGTGCCAGCAGTGAAGCGGGAGGCTACACCTTC
TRBD1	.	TRBJ2-1	TRBV27	CASTGTGNNEQFF	TGTGCCAGCACCGGGACAGGGAACAATGAGCAGTTCTTC
.	few	TRBJ2-1	TRBV6-6	CASSSEDEPYNEQFF	TGTGCCAGCAGTTCGGAGGATGAGCCCTACAATGAGCAGTTCTTC
.	few	TRBJ1-6	TRBV6-5	CASSYANNSPLHF	TGTGCCAGCAGTTACGCAAATAATTCACCCCTCCACTTT
.	few	TRBJ1-1	TRBV12-3/TRBV12-4	CATAGGYGTEAFF	TGTGCCACCGCGGGGGGGTACGGCACTGAAGCTTTCTTT
TRBD1	.	TRBJ2-1	TRBV28	CASSLRRGSSYNEQFF	TGTGCCAGCAGTCTGCGCAGGGGGAGCTCCTACAATGAGCAGTTCTTC
.	.	TRBJ2-1	TRBV10-3	CAIRPTGGDEQFF	TGTGCCATCAGACCGACGGGGGGCGATGAGCAGTTCTTC
.	few	TRBJ2-1	TRBV7-7	CASSLREATYNEQFF	TGTGCTAGCAGCTTACGCGAAGCGACCTACAATGAGCAGTTCTTC